This T cell receptor (beta chain) was retrieved from a study of blood T cells in healthy people across ages. Turning to the study itself: Researchers report that template switching captured about one barcoded beta molecule per two T cells.

This clonotype turned up a few times. Together with a sample-barcoded 5' primer, a J-beta primer mix was included in a second PCR lasting about 7 to 11 cycles. A single record per CDR3 protein comes from TCRdb applying MiXCR to the 5' RACE reads. Counted here are roughly 1.5 million distinct CDR3 sequences, roughly 43% occurring once; the ten biggest clones make up approximately 4.1%. Donors ranged from about 6 to 90 years old and were healthy Caucasians in Russia. The TCR sequence derives from a woman aged 18 to 35 in good health. Sequencing was performed on blood.

DNA of the CDR3: TGTGCCAGCAGTTCGTCGGGCTTAGATACGCAGTATTTT. Translating gives CASSSSGLDTQYF. The rearrangement joins TRBV12-3 or TRBV12-4 to TRBJ2-3, with unresolved D. The CDR3 spans 13 residues. V lost 4 bases, J lost 5 bases, and 10 bases lay in between.